This T cell receptor (beta chain) stems from a study of T-cell memory formation after mild COVID-19. The CDR3 is made up of 14 amino acids. The V and J ends lost 4 bases and 4 bases respectively, with 12 bases between them. The germline gives CDR1 SGHDN, CDR2 FVKESK. Employing constant-segment primers, 5'RACE generated TCR alpha and TCR beta cDNA libraries bearing sample barcodes and UMIs. Using its own MiXCR run on the 5' RACE reads, TCRdb lists one record per CDR3 protein. The data contain about 160,000 distinct CDR3 sequences, about a third of them singletons. Study results and limitations: SARS-CoV-2 specificity was not confirmed for second-wave clones peaking on day 37. Chiefly within CM and EM were the contracting CD4+ clones; CD8+ ones were within EMRA.

Points on this clonotype: Its antigen is not known.

Sequencing was done on a sample of PBMCs or a T cell subset sorted from them (not recorded which). The chain joins TRBV14 to TRBJ2-3; no definite D call. This receptor was obtained from an adult woman who had mild COVID-19 (a few samples of this study predate the infection). Cell type and time point are not known. CDR3 sequence: CASSPSFIADTQYF. CDR3 nucleotides: TGTGCCAGCAGCCCCTCCTTTATTGCAGATACGCAGTATTTT. Using reference TRBV14 and TRBJ2-3 for the parts outside the CDR3, the full variable domain is EAGVTQFPSHSVIEKGQTVTLRCDPISGHDNLYWYRRVMGKEIKFLLHFVKESKQDESGMPNNRFLAERTGGTYSTLKVQPAELEDSGVYFCASSPSFIADTQYFGPGTRLTVL.